Listed below are T cell receptor beta chains from one sample, sequenced in a study of T cell responses to AZD1222 COVID-19 vaccine. Generated by immunoSEQ multiplex PCR, the TCRdb table keeps only in-frame clones and is missing some. The top ten clones hold roughly 3.8% of a sample with approximately 150,000 clones, about 90% of them seen once. Sequenced here: peripheral blood, sampled 28 days after the second AZD1222 dose. The receptors were sampled from an adult who received the AZD1222 COVID-19 vaccine. Each CDR3 is given with its conserved first and last residue. A D gene is named only where the DNA matches it firmly. The listing skips clone size in some rows; elsewhere it reads once, few, many or a size class.

j_call d_call v_call clone_size cdr3_nt cdr3_aa
TRBJ2-5 TRBD2 TRBV25-1 - TGTGCCAGCAGTGACGCTAGCGGCCCCGGGACCCAGTACTTC CASSDASGPGTQYF
TRBJ1-1 - TRBV11-2 - TGTGCCAGCAGCTTAGCCGGCAGGCCAGAAGCTTTCTTT CASSLAGRPEAFF
TRBJ2-3 - TRBV6-2/TRBV6-3 - TGTGCCAGCAGTTACTGGGCGGGGAGCACAGATACGCAGTATTTT CASSYWAGSTDTQYF
TRBJ1-1 - TRBV6-4 - TGTGCCAGCAGAGCGGGACGGACAACTGAAGCTTTCTTT CASRAGRTTEAFF
TRBJ1-4 - TRBV7-8 few TGTGCCAGCAGCAGATACGAAACAACTAATGAAAAACTGTTTTTT CASSRYETTNEKLFF
TRBJ2-7 TRBD1 TRBV19 - TGTGCCAGTAGCGGACAGGGTTACTCCTACGAGCAGTACTTC CASSGQGYSYEQYF
TRBJ1-1 TRBD1 TRBV19 - TGTGCCAGTAGTATGGGGGCAGGGGGGTCGAGCACTGAAGCTTTCTTT CASSMGAGGSSTEAFF
TRBJ2-5 TRBD2 TRBV27 - TGTGCCAGCAGTTTGTGGCGGGGGAGTCAAGAGACCCAGTACTTC CASSLWRGSQETQYF
TRBJ2-3 TRBD2 TRBV9 - TGTGCCAGCAGTGGCGGACTAGCGGGGCCTTCAGGTCTGTCAGATACGCAGTATTTT CASSGGLAGPSGLSDTQYF
TRBJ2-5 - TRBV5-1 - TGCGCCAGCAGCCCCCCAGGGGGGGAGACCCAGTACTTC CASSPPGGETQYF
TRBJ2-7 TRBD1 TRBV4-1 - TGCGCCAGCAGCCATGGACAGGGATCCTACGAGCAGTACTTC CASSHGQGSYEQYF
TRBJ2-6 - TRBV6-5 - TGTGCCAGCGGACAGTCTGGGGCCAACGTCCTGACTTTC CASGQSGANVLTF
TRBJ1-3 TRBD1 TRBV16 - TGTGCCAGCAGCCAACTACAGGGGGCTGGAAACACCATATATTTT CASSQLQGAGNTIYF
TRBJ2-7 - TRBV6-6 - TGTGCCAGTTCTAACTCCTACGAGCAGTACTTC CASSNSYEQYF
TRBJ1-1 - TRBV3-1/TRBV3-2 once TGTGCCAGCAGCCAAGTGGGTGGGCCGGCAGGGACAAACACTGAAGCTTTCTTT CASSQVGGPAGTNTEAFF
TRBJ1-1 - TRBV21-1 - TGTGCCAGCAGCAAAGTGGTTGACCGCCCCAAGAACACTGAAGCTTTCTTT CASSKVVDRPKNTEAFF
TRBJ2-2 - TRBV18 - TGTGCCAGCTCACAGGGAGGAGTTGCTCACCGAGGGGAGCTGTTTTTT CASSQGGVAHRGELFF
TRBJ2-1 TRBD2 TRBV7-2 - TGTGCCAGCAGCTTAGCGGGGGGGAATGAGCAGTTCTTC CASSLAGGNEQFF
TRBJ2-1 TRBD2 TRBV15 - TGTGCCACCAGCAACGGGGGGGGACACCGGCAAAATGAGCAGTTCTTC CATSNGGGHRQNEQFF
TRBJ2-7 TRBD2 TRBV4-1 - TGCGCCAGCAGCCAAGGGACGGGACTAGTTCGGTACGAGCAGTACTTC CASSQGTGLVRYEQYF
TRBJ1-5 - TRBV6-1 few TGTGCCAGCAGTGAACGGTCAGGAGGGGGCAATCAGCCCCAGCATTTT CASSERSGGGNQPQHF
TRBJ1-6 TRBD1 TRBV6-4 - TGTGCCAGCAGTGACAGGGGGCATAATTCACCCCTCCACTTT CASSDRGHNSPLHF
TRBJ1-3 - TRBV24-1 - TGTGCCACCAGTACGAAGACAGGCCGAGCTGGAAACACCATATATTTT CATSTKTGRAGNTIYF
TRBJ1-2 - TRBV6-5 - TGTGCCAGCAGTTACTCTAAGGGTGGCTATGGCTACACCTTC CASSYSKGGYGYTF
TRBJ1-2 TRBD1 TRBV3-1/TRBV3-2 - TGTGCCAGCAGCCACAGACAGGGGCAGGGCTACACCTTC CASSHRQGQGYTF
TRBJ1-4 TRBD1 TRBV18 - TGTGCCAGCTCTCGGACAGGGGGCTTTACTAATGAAAAACTGTTTTTT CASSRTGGFTNEKLFF
TRBJ1-1 - TRBV6-5 - TGTGCCAGCATGGATTACGGACGGGTTAACACTGAAGCTTTCTTT CASMDYGRVNTEAFF
TRBJ1-2 - TRBV7-9 once TGTGCCAGCAGCTTATTCTTCTTTGACGGCGAGAGGGGCTACACCTTC CASSLFFFDGERGYTF
TRBJ2-1 - TRBV7-9 - TGTGCCAGCAACCTGGGGGACCTGAGGAATGAGTTGTTCTTC CASNLGDLRNELFF
TRBJ2-7 TRBD2 TRBV15 - TGTGCCACCAGCAGACTAGCGGGAGGGCCCCACGAGCAGTACTTC CATSRLAGGPHEQYF
TRBJ2-5 - TRBV5-1 once TGCGCCAGCAGCTTGATTAGCAAGGAGACCCAGTACTTC CASSLISKETQYF
TRBJ2-1 - TRBV12-1 - TGTGCCAGCAGCTTTGCCCTTAGGGTAGCGGTAAGCTCCTACAATGAGCAGTTCTTC CASSFALRVAVSSYNEQFF
TRBJ2-1 - TRBV10-3 once TGTGCCATCAGTGAACGGGATTCGGGATACAATGAGCAGTTCTTC CAISERDSGYNEQFF
TRBJ1-3 - TRBV19 - TGTGCCAGTAGAACAAGGGTCGGAAACACCATATATTTT CASRTRVGNTIYF
TRBJ1-2 TRBD1 TRBV19 - TGTGCCAGTAGTCCACAGGGGGGAGGCTATGGCTACACCTTC CASSPQGGGYGYTF
TRBJ2-2 TRBD1 TRBV4-3 - TGCGCCAGCAGCCAGGACAGGGGGCCTATCTCCGGGGAGCTGTTTTTT CASSQDRGPISGELFF
TRBJ2-7 TRBD1 TRBV6-1 once TGTGCCAGCAGTGAATTGGTCAGGGGGCCCTACGAGCAGTACTTC CASSELVRGPYEQYF
TRBJ1-2 TRBD1 TRBV19 few TGTGCCAGTAGTTTCCAGAGGGGACAGGGGGCTATTGGCTACACCTTC CASSFQRGQGAIGYTF
TRBJ2-5 - TRBV29-1 - TGCAGCGTTGGGTTTCAGAGCCAAGAGACCCAGTACTTC CSVGFQSQETQYF
TRBJ2-7 - TRBV4-3 - TGCGCCAGCAGCCAAGATCCACGGACCTACGAGCAGTACTTC CASSQDPRTYEQYF
TRBJ1-2 - TRBV5-6 - TGTGCCAGCAGCGGAGATCGGGGTCCCCTATTCTATGGCTACACCTTC CASSGDRGPLFYGYTF
TRBJ1-2 - TRBV30 - TGTGCCTGGATGGGGGTCTATGGCTACACCTTC CAWMGVYGYTF
TRBJ2-1 TRBD2 TRBV13 - TGTGCCAGCAGCCACGGGACTAGCGAGGGTGGCGAGCAGTTCTTC CASSHGTSEGGEQFF
TRBJ2-7 - TRBV5-3 - TGTGCCAGAAGCCCCTCGGGGATACCCGAGGGGCAGTACTTC CARSPSGIPEGQYF
TRBJ1-1 - TRBV30 - TGTGCCTGGAGTAGCGGGGAAGGGAACACTGAAGCTTTCTTT CAWSSGEGNTEAFF
TRBJ1-1 - TRBV11-3 - TGTGCCAGCAGCTTAGATTCACTCCCCCACAGTGAGACTGAAGCTTTCTTT CASSLDSLPHSETEAFF
TRBJ1-2 - TRBV6-5 - TGTGCCAGCAGTTACTCGAAGTCGAGAAACTATGGCTACACCTTC CASSYSKSRNYGYTF
TRBJ1-1 - TRBV20-1 - TGCAGTGCCCCAAGGAACACTGAAGCTTTCTTT CSAPRNTEAFF
TRBJ1-5 - TRBV19 - TGTGCCAGTACTCCCGGTCAAGACAGGTCGAGCAATCAGCCCCAGCATTTT CASTPGQDRSSNQPQHF
TRBJ2-7 TRBD2 TRBV18 - TGTGCCAGCTCACGAACGACTAGCGGGGGTTCCTACGAGCAGTACTTC CASSRTTSGGSYEQYF
TRBJ1-1 - TRBV3-1/TRBV3-2 - TGTGCCAGCAGCCAAGATATCAGAAACACTGAAGCTTTCTTT CASSQDIRNTEAFF
TRBJ1-4 - TRBV30 few TGTGCCTGGAGTGTACAGGGTACTGAAAAACTGTTTTTT CAWSVQGTEKLFF
TRBJ1-4 - TRBV18 - TGTGCCAGCTCACCGGGAGGGAGAGGGAATGAAAAACTGTTTTTT CASSPGGRGNEKLFF
TRBJ2-3 - TRBV10-3 - TGTGCCCGGTCACAGGGAATTACAGATACGCAGTATTTT CARSQGITDTQYF